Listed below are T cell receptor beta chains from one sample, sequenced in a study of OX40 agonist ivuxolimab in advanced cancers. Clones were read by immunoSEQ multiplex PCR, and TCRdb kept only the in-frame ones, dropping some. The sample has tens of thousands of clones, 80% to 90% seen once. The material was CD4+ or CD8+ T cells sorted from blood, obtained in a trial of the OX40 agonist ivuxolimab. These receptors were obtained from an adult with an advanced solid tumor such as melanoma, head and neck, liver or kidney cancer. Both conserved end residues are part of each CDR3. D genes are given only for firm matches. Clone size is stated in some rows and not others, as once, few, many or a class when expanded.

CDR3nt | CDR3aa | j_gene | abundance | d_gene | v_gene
TGTGCCAGCAGTCCGCTTCAGGAGGCGAACGAGCAGTACTTC | CASSPLQEANEQYF | TRBJ2-7 | NA | NA | TRBV28
TGCAGCGTTGAGTCTCACCCCGGGGAGCTGTTTTTT | CSVESHPGELFF | TRBJ2-2 | NA | NA | TRBV29-1
TGCGCCAGCAGTCCCAGGACAGGGGGCTATTCCAACACTGAAGCTTTCTTT | CASSPRTGGYSNTEAFF | TRBJ1-1 | NA | TRBD1 | TRBV5-1
TGTGCCAGCAGTTCCTGGCCCCCAGAGACCCAGTACTTC | CASSSWPPETQYF | TRBJ2-5 | NA | NA | TRBV27
TGTGCCAGCAGCTTTGTGGGACAGGCTTCACCCCTCCACTTT | CASSFVGQASPLHF | TRBJ1-6 | once | TRBD1 | TRBV7-9
TGTGCCAGCAGCACCAGGGGTGGGAACACTGAAGCTTTCTTT | CASSTRGGNTEAFF | TRBJ1-1 | NA | NA | TRBV7-9
TGTGCCAGCAGCTTGAACTTCAGGTCGGTTGGTGGCGGGGAGCTGTTTTTT | CASSLNFRSVGGGELFF | TRBJ2-2 | once | NA | TRBV5-6
TGTGCCAGCAGTTACCGGTTTAGCAATCAGCCCCAGCATTTT | CASSYRFSNQPQHF | TRBJ1-5 | NA | NA | TRBV6-5
TGTGCCAGCTCACCCCGGACGGGAGGGGCTGAAGCTTTCTTT | CASSPRTGGAEAFF | TRBJ1-1 | NA | NA | TRBV18
TGCGCCAGCAGCTTGGACCCTCCCCCAAATTCACCCCTCCACTTT | CASSLDPPPNSPLHF | TRBJ1-6 | many | NA | TRBV5-1
TGCGCCAGCAGCTTAGAGGGGCCCGAAGCTTTCTTT | CASSLEGPEAFF | TRBJ1-1 | NA | NA | TRBV5-1
TGTGCCATCAGTGAGTCGATGGCTGGGACTGAAGCTTTCTTT | CAISESMAGTEAFF | TRBJ1-1 | NA | NA | TRBV10-3
TGTGCCAGCAGCTTAGGGACAGAGGGTATCTACGAGCAGTACTTC | CASSLGTEGIYEQYF | TRBJ2-7 | NA | NA | TRBV7-2
TGTGCCAGCGAGAGGGGACAGGGGAACACCGGGGAGCTGTTTTTT | CASERGQGNTGELFF | TRBJ2-2 | NA | TRBD1 | TRBV19
TGTGCCAGCAGCGTAGGGGGACAGGGGAAAGAGACCCAGTACTTC | CASSVGGQGKETQYF | TRBJ2-5 | NA | TRBD1 | TRBV9
TGTGCCAGTAGTACTGGGCTGGACAGGGCTTCGACGCCCCAGCATTTT | CASSTGLDRASTPQHF | TRBJ1-5 | NA | TRBD1 | TRBV19
TGTGCCAGCTCACCAATGCGGGCAACTAATGAAAAACTGTTTTTT | CASSPMRATNEKLFF | TRBJ1-4 | NA | NA | TRBV18
TGTGCCAGCAGCCCCTGGAAGGGGAGGGGAGAAAAACTGTTTTTT | CASSPWKGRGEKLFF | TRBJ1-4 | NA | NA | TRBV5-6
TGTGCCAGCAGCGTAGGACGGATGAACACTGAAGCTTTCTTT | CASSVGRMNTEAFF | TRBJ1-1 | NA | NA | TRBV9
TGCGCCTCCAGCCCAGCCCCGTTGCCAGATACGCAGTATTTT | CASSPAPLPDTQYF | TRBJ2-3 | NA | NA | TRBV5-1
TGTGCCAGCACTACGGACAGGGTCAATGGCTACACCTTC | CASTTDRVNGYTF | TRBJ1-2 | NA | TRBD1 | TRBV28
TGTGCCAGCAGCTTGGGTGGTTGGGACGGTGCGCGGACCCAGTACTTC | CASSLGGWDGARTQYF | TRBJ2-5 | NA | NA | TRBV5-4
TGTGCCAGCAGTGAACACAGGACAGGGGCCAACGAGCAGTACTTC | CASSEHRTGANEQYF | TRBJ2-7 | NA | TRBD1 | TRBV6-1
TGTGCCAGCAGCTTGGAACGGGAGTACGAGCAGTACTTC | CASSLEREYEQYF | TRBJ2-7 | NA | NA | TRBV4-2
TGTGCCAGCAGCTTGGCCCAGACAGGGGGCTATGGCTACACCTTC | CASSLAQTGGYGYTF | TRBJ1-2 | NA | TRBD1 | TRBV5-6
TGTGCCAGTAGTATTCAGGCAGGCCCAATTCCCAATGAGCAGTTCTTC | CASSIQAGPIPNEQFF | TRBJ2-1 | NA | NA | TRBV19
TGTGCCAGCAGTTACGGTCAGGGCAGGGGAGAGACCCAGTACTTC | CASSYGQGRGETQYF | TRBJ2-5 | NA | NA | TRBV6-5
TGCAGCGTTGGGGCTCTAGCAGGGGAGACCCAGTACTTC | CSVGALAGETQYF | TRBJ2-5 | once | NA | TRBV29-1
TGCGCCAGCAGCTTGGATTATAGGCTAAGCCTCTTTTGG | CASSLDYRLSLFW | TRBJ1-1 | once | NA | TRBV5-1
TGTGCCAGCAGCATCCGGTGGGGCAATACGCAGTATTTT | CASSIRWGNTQYF | TRBJ2-3 | NA | NA | TRBV5-4
TGTGCCAGCATTCGGGGGCGCGGGTACACCATATATTTT | CASIRGRGYTIYF | TRBJ1-3 | NA | NA | TRBV28
TGTGCCAGTAGACACTTGCCCGGGACGTCGGGTGGGTTGAACACTGAAGCTTTCTTT | CASRHLPGTSGGLNTEAFF | TRBJ1-1 | NA | NA | TRBV19
TGCGCCAGTAAAGCGGACGAGGAGCAGTTCTTC | CASKADEEQFF | TRBJ2-1 | NA | NA | TRBV10-1
TGTGCCAGCAGGACCGGGACAGGGGTCGGCTATGGCTACACCTTC | CASRTGTGVGYGYTF | TRBJ1-2 | NA | TRBD1 | TRBV27
TGTGCCAGCAGACCCCCGGGCTCCTATAATTCACCCCTCCACTTT | CASRPPGSYNSPLHF | TRBJ1-6 | NA | NA | TRBV6-5
TGTGCCAGCAGCTTAGCGGCATACGGGGAGCTGTTTTTT | CASSLAAYGELFF | TRBJ2-2 | NA | NA | TRBV7-9
TGTGCCAGCAGCTTCGGGGGGGCCTACGAGCAGTACTTC | CASSFGGAYEQYF | TRBJ2-7 | NA | TRBD2 | TRBV5-6
TGTGCCAGCAGGCTTAGACAGGGGAACACTGAAGCTTTCTTT | CASRLRQGNTEAFF | TRBJ1-1 | NA | TRBD1 | TRBV28
TGTGCCAGCAGTTCACTTTTAGAGGGAGCGGACACAGATACGCAGTATTTT | CASSSLLEGADTDTQYF | TRBJ2-3 | NA | NA | TRBV28
TGTGCCAGCATCCCAATGGGGGGTAGCGGGGGGCTTAGCTCCTACAATGAGCAGTTCTTC | CASIPMGGSGGLSSYNEQFF | TRBJ2-1 | NA | TRBD2 | TRBV2
TGTGCCAGCAGCTTAGGGGGAGGACTAGCGTTTGAAGAGACCCAGTACTTC | CASSLGGGLAFEETQYF | TRBJ2-5 | NA | TRBD2 | TRBV11-2
TGTGCCACCAGCAAGCGCGGGAGCACAGATACGCAGTATTTT | CATSKRGSTDTQYF | TRBJ2-3 | NA | NA | TRBV15
TGCGCCAGCACCCACGGGGGGGCGAGAACTGAAGCTTTCTTT | CASTHGGARTEAFF | TRBJ1-1 | NA | NA | TRBV5-1
TGTGCCAGCCGCGGACAGGGCACAGATACGCAGTATTTT | CASRGQGTDTQYF | TRBJ2-3 | few | TRBD1 | TRBV28